This passage covers 18 T cell receptor beta chains from one sample sequenced in a study of human T cells and chemical hapten exposure. TCRdb fed the RACE reads into MiXCR, producing one record per CDR3 protein. Of about 84,000 distinct CDR3 sequences in the sample, roughly a tenth were seen once. The time point denotes: patch test 3, about 24 weeks after DPC sensitization. Treatment given: therapeutic diphenylcyclopropenone sensitization with weekly scalp DPC. The sample here was whole blood, taken in connection with sensitization to the hapten diphenylcyclopropenone (DPC). The receptors were gathered from a woman aged 45-60 years with alopecia areata. Some clones in this sample may be carry-over from other donors' samples.

The rearrangement links TRBV18 to TRBJ2-7; D is perhaps TRBD1 or TRBD2 (5 bases each). The CDR3 is made up of 14 amino acids. Looked up from germline, CDR1 is KGHSH and CDR2 is LQKENI. With 3 bases removed from V and 5 bases from J, the gap between germline ends came to 14 bases. CDR3 coding DNA: TGTGCCAGCTCACCCGAGAGAGGGACCCACGAGCAGTACTTC. Protein sequence: CASSPERGTHEQYF.

In its sample, this clonotype was seen many times. The chain is built from TRBV3-1 and TRBJ1-2, with 8 bases fitting TRBD1. The CDR3 has 16 residues. CDR1 LGHDT and CDR2 YNNKEL come from the germline V gene (reference sequence). Trimming took 1 base from V and 2 from J; bases not matched to a gene: 6. CDR3 in DNA: TGTGCCAGCAGCCAAGGCGGTCAGGGGGCGAACTATGGCTACACCTTC. The encoded protein is CASSQGGQGANYGYTF.

This clonotype was recorded at least ten times. This chain joins TRBV18 and TRBJ2-1; D unclear. From germline, CDR1 is KGHSH and CDR2 LQKENI. V was pared by 2 bases and J by 5 bases, with 13 bases between. The CDR3 loop spans 15 amino acids. The CDR3 loop is CASSPKAAVDNEQFF. The DNA for the CDR3 is TGTGCCAGCTCACCAAAGGCGGCGGTAGACAATGAGCAGTTCTTC.

The V and J genes are TRBV20-1 and TRBJ2-7; the match to TRBD2 covers 7 bases. CDR1 is DFQATT, CDR2 SNEGSKA, per germline (reference sequence). There are 16 residues in the CDR3. Trimming removed 1 base from V and 1 base from J; junction bases left unmatched: 10. The CDR3, as DNA: TGCAGTGCTAGAGCCGAGGGCCTAGCGGCGTCCTACGAGCAGTACTTC. It encodes CSARAEGLAASYEQYF.

This clonotype has at least ten counts. The rearrangement links TRBV4-1 to TRBJ2-1; D is perhaps TRBD2 (5 bases). Germline CDR1 is MGHRA and CDR2 is YSYEKL. The CDR3 sequence is 14 residues long. Trimming took off 1 base at V and 4 bases at J, with 8 bases between the two ends. The CDR3 DNA reads TGCGCCAGCAGCCAAGGAGAGGGTTACAATGAGCAGTTCTTC. This encodes CASSQGEGYNEQFF.

This clonotype was seen more than once but under ten times. The chain has TRBV6-1 and TRBJ2-2; D gene uncertain. The CDR3 totals 10 residues. Germline V gives CDR1 MNHNS, CDR2 SASEGT. Trimming shortened V by 3 bases and J by 9 bases, and 2 bases separated the two germline ends. The CDR3 bases are TGTGCCAGCAGTGACCGGGAGCTGTTTTTT. It translates to CASSDRELFF.

This clonotype came up a few times. The chain recombines TRBV12-3 or TRBV12-4 with TRBJ1-5; possibly TRBD1 for D (5 bases). The CDR3 has 14 residues. The V and J ends lost 2 bases and 0 bases respectively, with 5 bases between them. Here the CDR3 reads CASSLTGSNQPQHF. The CDR3 coding sequence is TGTGCCAGCAGTTTAACAGGTAGCAATCAGCCCCAGCATTTT.

The gene calls are TRBV30 and TRBJ1-1; no firm D call. Germline V lookup: CDR1 GTSNPN, CDR2 SVGIG (reference sequence). This CDR3 spans 14 amino acids. Trimming pared 7 bases from V and 1 base from J, leaving 16 bases between. The CDR3 protein is CASSYQERNTEAFF. For the CDR3, the DNA is TGTGCCTCCTCCTACCAAGAGAGGAACACTGAAGCTTTCTTT.

This clonotype was detected only a few times. Here the CDR3 reads CASSFSRTRQETQYF. The CDR3 region has the DNA TGCGCCAGCAGCTTCTCCAGGACTAGACAAGAGACCCAGTACTTC. The gene calls are TRBV5-1 and TRBJ2-5; 7 bases agree with TRBD2. CDR1 SGHRS and CDR2 YFSETQ come from the germline V gene. The CDR3 contains 15 residues. The trim removed 2 bases at V and 2 bases at J, leaving 6 bases unmatched.

This clonotype was detected ten times or more. The CDR3 loop reads CASSASGVRGGELFF. The CDR3 nucleotides read TGTGCCAGCAGCGCCAGCGGGGTGCGGGGCGGGGAGCTGTTTTTT. The chain joins TRBV7-3 to TRBJ2-2, with TRBD2 identical over 7 bases. The CDR3 totals 15 residues. Germline assignment: CDR1 SGHTA and CDR2 FQGTGA. V shed 5 bases, J shed 7 bases, and the junction held 10 bases outside the gene matches.

This clonotype was seen repeatedly, ten times or more. This sequence joins TRBV6-1 and TRBJ1-5; no clear D gene. The CDR3 extends over 14 amino acids. V lost 11 bases and J 2 bases, leaving 16 bases between the germline ends. Germline V gives CDR1 MNHNS, CDR2 SASEGT. CDR3 coding DNA: TGTGCCGGAGGGATTGGGGTCGGCAATCAGCCCCAGCATTTT. This translates into CAGGIGVGNQPQHF.

The gene calls are TRBV29-1 and TRBJ2-2, with TRBD1 matching over 9 bases. V was pared by 6 bases and J by 1 base, with 6 bases of the junction left unmatched. There are 15 residues in the CDR3. Germline V gene data show CDR1 as SQVTM and CDR2 as ANQGSEA. In DNA, the CDR3 is TGCAGCGTGCCCGGACAGGGGCGGAACACCGGGGAGCTGTTTTTT. This sequence encodes CSVPGQGRNTGELFF.

This clonotype was seen at least ten times. The rearrangement uses TRBV20-1 and TRBJ1-5; 7 nucleotides match TRBD1. The length of the CDR3 is 13 residues. The germline V gene encodes CDR1 DFQATT and CDR2 SNEGSKA (reference sequence). J was trimmed by 7 bases and V by 3 bases; bases with no gene match: 6. CDR3 DNA: TGCAGTGCTAGCGCAGGGGGGAACCAGCCCCAGCATTTT. It codes for CSASAGGNQPQHF.

This chain links TRBV6-2 or TRBV6-3 with TRBJ2-1; 7 bases agree with TRBD1. Germline-derived CDR1 and CDR2 are MNHEY and SVGEGT. Germline trimming cut 0 bases from V and 4 bases from J; bases unmatched to any gene: 3. The CDR3 contains 15 residues. As DNA, the CDR3 is TGTGCCAGCAGTTACTCAGGGGGCGGGTACAATGAGCAGTTCTTC. Translation gives CASSYSGGGYNEQFF.

The sample holds a few counts of this clonotype. The chain recombines TRBV7-2 with TRBJ2-3; 8 nucleotides match TRBD2. The CDR3 covers 16 residues. Unmatched junction bases numbered 4, after V lost 1 base and J lost 1 base. Germline V gene data show CDR1 as SGHTA and CDR2 as FQGNSA. CDR3 nucleotides: TGTGCCAGCAGCTTAGAGGGTAGCGGGGGCACAGATACGCAGTATTTT. Amino acids: CASSLEGSGGTDTQYF.

This clonotype came up a few times. The rearrangement links TRBV7-2 to TRBJ2-5; D may match TRBD1 or TRBD2 (5 bases each). Trimming cost V 2 bases and J 2 bases, with 12 bases left between them. CDR3 size: 15 residues. Germline assignment: CDR1 SGHTA and CDR2 FQGNSA. CDR3 sequence: CASSLRGVEQETQYF. CDR3 nucleotide sequence: TGTGCCAGCAGCTTAAGGGGAGTCGAACAAGAGACCCAGTACTTC.

In this sample, this clonotype turned up many times. This chain connects TRBV7-3 to TRBJ1-1, with 8 bases lining up with TRBD1. The germline V gene has CDR1 SGHTA and CDR2 FQGTGA. CDR3 length: 17 amino acids. The V gene end was trimmed by 5 bases and the J gene end by 5 bases; junction bases not matched to a gene: 16. The CDR3 loop is CASSPNGQGLGRTEAFF. CDR3 coding DNA: TGTGCCAGCAGCCCAAATGGACAGGGCCTAGGGAGGACTGAAGCTTTCTTT.

This clonotype was recorded a few times. V and J are TRBV10-3 and TRBJ2-2; TRBD2 matches 8 bases. Germline lookup yields CDR1 ENHRY and CDR2 SYGVKD. CDR3 size: 17 residues. V shed 2 bases, J shed 5 bases, and the junction held 10 bases outside the gene matches. The CDR3 nucleotides are TGTGCCATCAGTGAGCGGAGGGCGGGAGGCGCAACCGGGGAGCTGTTTTTT. Its protein is CAISERRAGGATGELFF.